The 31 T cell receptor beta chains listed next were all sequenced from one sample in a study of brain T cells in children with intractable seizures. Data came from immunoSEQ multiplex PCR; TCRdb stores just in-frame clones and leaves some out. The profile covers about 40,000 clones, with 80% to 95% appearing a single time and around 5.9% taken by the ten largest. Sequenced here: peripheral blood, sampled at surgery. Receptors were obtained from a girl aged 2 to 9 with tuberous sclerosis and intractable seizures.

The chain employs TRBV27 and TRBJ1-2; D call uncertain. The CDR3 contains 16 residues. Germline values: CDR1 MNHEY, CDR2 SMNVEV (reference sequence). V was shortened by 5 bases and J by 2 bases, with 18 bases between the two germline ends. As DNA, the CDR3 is TGTGCCAGCAGTCCCCCCGGAGGGAAAGGGAACTATGGCTACACCTTC. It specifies CASSPPGGKGNYGYTF.

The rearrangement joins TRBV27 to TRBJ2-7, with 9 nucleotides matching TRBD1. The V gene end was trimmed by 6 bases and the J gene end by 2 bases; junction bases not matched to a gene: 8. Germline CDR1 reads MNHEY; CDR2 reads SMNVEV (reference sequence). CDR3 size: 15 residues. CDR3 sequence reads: CASRLTGTGTYEQYF. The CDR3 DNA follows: TGTGCCAGCAGGTTAACCGGGACAGGGACCTACGAGCAGTACTTC.

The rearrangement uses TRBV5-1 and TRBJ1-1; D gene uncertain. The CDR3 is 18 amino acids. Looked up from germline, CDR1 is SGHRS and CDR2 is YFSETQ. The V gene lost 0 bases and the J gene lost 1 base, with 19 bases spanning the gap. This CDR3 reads CASSLDKGRQKPNTEAFF. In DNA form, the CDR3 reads TGCGCCAGCAGCTTGGACAAGGGTCGGCAAAAGCCGAACACTGAAGCTTTCTTT.

In DNA, the CDR3 is TGCGCCAGCAGCAGACAGGCCAACACCGGGGAGCTGTTTTTT. Its translation: CASSRQANTGELFF. The chain has TRBV5-1 and TRBJ2-2, with D perhaps matching TRBD1 (6 bases). V was trimmed by 4 bases and J by 2 bases, leaving 9 bases between them. This CDR3 is 14 amino acids long. From germline, CDR1 is SGHRS and CDR2 YFSETQ.

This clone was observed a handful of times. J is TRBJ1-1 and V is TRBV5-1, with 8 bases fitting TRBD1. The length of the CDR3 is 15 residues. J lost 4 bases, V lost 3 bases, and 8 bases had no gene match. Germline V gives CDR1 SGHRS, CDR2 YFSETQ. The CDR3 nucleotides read TGCGCCAGCAGCTACGGCGACAGGGGAGGCACTGAAGCTTTCTTT. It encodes CASSYGDRGGTEAFF.

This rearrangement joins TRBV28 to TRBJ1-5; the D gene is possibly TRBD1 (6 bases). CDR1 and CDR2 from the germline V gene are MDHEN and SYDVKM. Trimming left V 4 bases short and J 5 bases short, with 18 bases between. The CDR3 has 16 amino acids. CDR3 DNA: TGTGCCAGCAGTTCCTTCCTCGCGGGGGCGCATCAGCCCCAGCATTTT. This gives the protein CASSSFLAGAHQPQHF.

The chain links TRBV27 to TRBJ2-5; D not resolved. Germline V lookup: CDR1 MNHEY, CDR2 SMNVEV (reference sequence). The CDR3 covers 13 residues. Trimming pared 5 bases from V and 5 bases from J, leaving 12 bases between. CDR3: CASSTRVWETQYF. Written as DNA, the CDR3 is TGTGCCAGCAGTACCCGGGTATGGGAGACCCAGTACTTC.

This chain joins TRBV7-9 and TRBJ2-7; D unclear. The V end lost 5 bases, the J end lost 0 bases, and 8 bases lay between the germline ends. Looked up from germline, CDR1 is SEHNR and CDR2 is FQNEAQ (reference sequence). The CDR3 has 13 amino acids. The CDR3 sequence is CASSRESSYEQYV. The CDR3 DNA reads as TGTGCCAGCAGCCGTGAGAGCTCCTACGAGCAGTACGTC.

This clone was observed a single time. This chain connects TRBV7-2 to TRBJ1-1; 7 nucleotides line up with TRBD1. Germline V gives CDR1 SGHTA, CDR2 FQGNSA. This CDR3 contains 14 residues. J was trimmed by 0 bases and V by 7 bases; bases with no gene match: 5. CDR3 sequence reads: CASNPTGMNTEAFF. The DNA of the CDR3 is TGTGCCAGCAACCCGACAGGGATGAACACTGAAGCTTTCTTT.

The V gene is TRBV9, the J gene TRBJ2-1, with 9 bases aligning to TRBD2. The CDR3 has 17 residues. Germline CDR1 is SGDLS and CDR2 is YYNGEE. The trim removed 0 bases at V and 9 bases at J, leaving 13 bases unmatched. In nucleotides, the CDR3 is TGTGCCAGCAGCGTAGCTGGATCGCGGGGGGGCCGCAGTGAGCAGTTCTTC. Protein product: CASSVAGSRGGRSEQFF. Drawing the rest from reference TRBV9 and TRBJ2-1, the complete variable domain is DSGVTQTPKHLITATGQRVTLRCSPRSGDLSVYWYQQSLDQGLQFLIQYYNGEERAKGNILERFSAQQFPDLHSELNLSSLELGDSALYFCASSVAGSRGGRSEQFFGPGTRLTVL.

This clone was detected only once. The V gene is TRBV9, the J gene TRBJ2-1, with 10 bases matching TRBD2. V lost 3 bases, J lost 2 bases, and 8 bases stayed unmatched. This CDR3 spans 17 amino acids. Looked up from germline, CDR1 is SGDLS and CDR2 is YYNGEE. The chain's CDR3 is CASSAQSTSGAYNEQFF. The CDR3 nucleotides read TGTGCCAGCAGCGCCCAAAGTACTAGCGGGGCCTACAATGAGCAGTTCTTC.

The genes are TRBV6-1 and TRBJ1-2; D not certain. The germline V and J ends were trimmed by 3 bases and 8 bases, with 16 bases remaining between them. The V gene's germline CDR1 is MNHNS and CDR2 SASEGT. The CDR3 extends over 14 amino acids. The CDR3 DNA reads TGTGCCAGCAGTGACGACGACGGAGTAAGAGGCTACACCTTC. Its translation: CASSDDDGVRGYTF.

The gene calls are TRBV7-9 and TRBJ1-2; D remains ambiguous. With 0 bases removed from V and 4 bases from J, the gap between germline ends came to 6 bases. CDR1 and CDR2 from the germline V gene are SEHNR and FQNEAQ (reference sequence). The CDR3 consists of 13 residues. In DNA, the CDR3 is TGTGCCAGCAGCTTAGCCAGATCCTATGGCTACACCTTC. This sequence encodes CASSLARSYGYTF. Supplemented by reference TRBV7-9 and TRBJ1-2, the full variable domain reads DTGVSQNPRHKITKRGQNVTFRCDPISEHNRLYWYRQTLGQGPEFLTYFQNEAQLEKSRLLSDRFSAERPKGSFSTLEIQRTEQGDSAMYLCASSLARSYGYTFGSGTRLTVV.

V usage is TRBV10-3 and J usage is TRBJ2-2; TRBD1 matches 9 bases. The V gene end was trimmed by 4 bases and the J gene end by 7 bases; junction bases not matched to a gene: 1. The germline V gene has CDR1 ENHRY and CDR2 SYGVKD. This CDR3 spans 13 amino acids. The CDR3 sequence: CAISGTGVGELFF. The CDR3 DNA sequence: TGTGCCATCAGTGGGACAGGGGTCGGGGAGCTGTTTTTT.

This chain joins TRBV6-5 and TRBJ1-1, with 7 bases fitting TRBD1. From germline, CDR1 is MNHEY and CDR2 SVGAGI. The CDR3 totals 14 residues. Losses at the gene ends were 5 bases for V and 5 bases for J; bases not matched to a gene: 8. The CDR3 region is CASSLSGGWTEAFF. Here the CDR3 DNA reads TGTGCCAGCAGTCTTTCAGGGGGGTGGACTGAAGCTTTCTTT.

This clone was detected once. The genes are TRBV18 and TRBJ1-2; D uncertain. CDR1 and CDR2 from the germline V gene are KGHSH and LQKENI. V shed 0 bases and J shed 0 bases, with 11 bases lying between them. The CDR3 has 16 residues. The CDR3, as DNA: TGTGCCAGCTCACCACCCGGGTTTGGGGCTAACTATGGCTACACCTTC. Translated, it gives CASSPPGFGANYGYTF.

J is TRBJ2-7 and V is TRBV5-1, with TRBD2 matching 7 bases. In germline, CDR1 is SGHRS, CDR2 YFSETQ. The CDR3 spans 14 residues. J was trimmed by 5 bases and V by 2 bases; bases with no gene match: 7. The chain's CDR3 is CASSLLAPKNEQYF. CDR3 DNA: TGCGCCAGCAGCTTACTAGCGCCGAAAAACGAGCAGTACTTC.

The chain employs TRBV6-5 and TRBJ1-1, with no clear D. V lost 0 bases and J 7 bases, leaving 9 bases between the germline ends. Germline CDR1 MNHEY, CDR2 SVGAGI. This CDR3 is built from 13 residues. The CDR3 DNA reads TGTGCCAGCAGTTACTCAGGGCAGAATGAAGCTTTCTTT. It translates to CASSYSGQNEAFF.

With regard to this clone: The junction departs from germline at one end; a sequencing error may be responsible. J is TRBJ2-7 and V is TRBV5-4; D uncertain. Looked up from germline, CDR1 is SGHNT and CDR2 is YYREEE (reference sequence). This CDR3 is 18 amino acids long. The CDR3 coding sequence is TGTGCCAGCAACTTGGTCCCCTCTCGCGACTTCTCCTCCTACGAGCAGTACTTC. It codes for CASNLVPSRDFSSYEQYF.

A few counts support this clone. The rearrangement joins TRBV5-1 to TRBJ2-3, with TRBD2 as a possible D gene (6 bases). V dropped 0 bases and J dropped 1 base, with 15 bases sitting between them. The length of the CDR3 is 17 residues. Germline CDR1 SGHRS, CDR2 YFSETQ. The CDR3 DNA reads TGCGCCAGCAGCTTGGCCTATGGGGCTAGCGGCACAGATACGCAGTATTTT. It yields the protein CASSLAYGASGTDTQYF.

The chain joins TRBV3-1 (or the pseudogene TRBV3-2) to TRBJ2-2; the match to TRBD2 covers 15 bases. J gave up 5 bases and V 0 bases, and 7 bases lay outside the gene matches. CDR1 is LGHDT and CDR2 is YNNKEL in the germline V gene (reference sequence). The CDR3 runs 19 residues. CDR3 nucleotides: TGTGCCAGCAGCCAAGAGGGATTGGGACTAGCGGGAGGAACCGGGGAGCTGTTTTTT. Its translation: CASSQEGLGLAGGTGELFF.

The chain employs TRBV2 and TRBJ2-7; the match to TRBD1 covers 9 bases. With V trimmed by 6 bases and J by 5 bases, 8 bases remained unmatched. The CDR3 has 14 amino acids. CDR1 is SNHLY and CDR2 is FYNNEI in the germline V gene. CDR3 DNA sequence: TGTGCCAGCAGAAGGACAGGGGATGTCGACGAGCAGTACTTC. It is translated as CASRRTGDVDEQYF.

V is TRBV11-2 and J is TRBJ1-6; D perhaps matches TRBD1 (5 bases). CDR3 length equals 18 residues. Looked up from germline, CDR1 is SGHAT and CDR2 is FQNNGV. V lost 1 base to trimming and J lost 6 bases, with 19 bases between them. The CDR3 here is CASSLVGRAGLSNSPLHF. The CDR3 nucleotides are TGTGCCAGCAGCTTAGTGGGCCGAGCAGGGCTCAGTAATTCACCCCTCCACTTT. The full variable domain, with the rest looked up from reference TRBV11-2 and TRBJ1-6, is EAGVAQSPRYKIIEKRQSVAFWCNPISGHATLYWYQQILGQGPKLLIQFQNNGVVDDSQLPKDRFSAERLKGVDSTLKIQPAKLEDSAVYLCASSLVGRAGLSNSPLHFGNGTRLTVT.

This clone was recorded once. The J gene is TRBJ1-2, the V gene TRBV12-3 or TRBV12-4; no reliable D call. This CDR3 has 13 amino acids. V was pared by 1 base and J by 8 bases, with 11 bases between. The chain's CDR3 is CASSLGQLGGYTF. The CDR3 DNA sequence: TGTGCCAGCAGTTTAGGACAATTGGGAGGCTACACCTTC.

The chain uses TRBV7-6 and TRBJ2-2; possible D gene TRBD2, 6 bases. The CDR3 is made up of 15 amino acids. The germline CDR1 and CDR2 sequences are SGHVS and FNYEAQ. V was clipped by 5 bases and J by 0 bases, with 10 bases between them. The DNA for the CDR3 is TGTGCCAGCAGCCCAACGGGGGCGAACACCGGGGAGCTGTTTTTT. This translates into CASSPTGANTGELFF.

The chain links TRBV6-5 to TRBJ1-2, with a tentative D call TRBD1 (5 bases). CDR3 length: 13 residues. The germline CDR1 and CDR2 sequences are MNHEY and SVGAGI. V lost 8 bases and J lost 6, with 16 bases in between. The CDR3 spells CASGPGGANGYTF. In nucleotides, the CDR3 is TGTGCCAGCGGTCCGGGGGGAGCTAATGGCTACACCTTC.

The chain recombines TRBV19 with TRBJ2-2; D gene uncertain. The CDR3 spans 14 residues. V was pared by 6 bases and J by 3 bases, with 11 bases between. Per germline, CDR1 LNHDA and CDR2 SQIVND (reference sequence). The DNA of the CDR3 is TGTGCCAGTAGCGCCGAGCGATACACCGGGGAGCTGTTTTTT. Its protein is CASSAERYTGELFF.

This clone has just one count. The CDR3 here is CASRTTGGGEKLFF. CDR3 DNA sequence: TGTGCCAGCAGAACTACAGGGGGAGGCGAAAAACTGTTTTTT. V and J are TRBV6-5 and TRBJ1-4; 8 positions agree with TRBD1. The CDR3 runs 14 residues. Germline CDR1 MNHEY, CDR2 SVGAGI. V was pared by 6 bases and J by 8 bases, with 8 bases of the junction left unmatched.

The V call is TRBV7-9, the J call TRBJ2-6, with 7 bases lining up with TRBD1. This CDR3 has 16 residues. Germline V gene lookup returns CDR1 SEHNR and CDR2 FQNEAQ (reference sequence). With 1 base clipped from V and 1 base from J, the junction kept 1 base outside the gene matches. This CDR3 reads CASSLGQGSGANVLTF. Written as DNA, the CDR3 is TGTGCCAGCAGCTTAGGACAGGGATCTGGGGCCAACGTCCTGACTTTC. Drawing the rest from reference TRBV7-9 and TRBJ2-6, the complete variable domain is DTGVSQNPRHKITKRGQNVTFRCDPISEHNRLYWYRQTLGQGPEFLTYFQNEAQLEKSRLLSDRFSAERPKGSFSTLEIQRTEQGDSAMYLCASSLGQGSGANVLTFGAGSRLTVL.

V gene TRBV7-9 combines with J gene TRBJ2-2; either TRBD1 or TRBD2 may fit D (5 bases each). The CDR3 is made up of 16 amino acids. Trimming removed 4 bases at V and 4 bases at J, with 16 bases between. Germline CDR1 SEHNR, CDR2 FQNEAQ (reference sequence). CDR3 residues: CASSSLGVRGTGELFF. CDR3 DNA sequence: TGTGCCAGCAGCTCCTTGGGGGTTCGGGGCACCGGGGAGCTGTTTTTT.

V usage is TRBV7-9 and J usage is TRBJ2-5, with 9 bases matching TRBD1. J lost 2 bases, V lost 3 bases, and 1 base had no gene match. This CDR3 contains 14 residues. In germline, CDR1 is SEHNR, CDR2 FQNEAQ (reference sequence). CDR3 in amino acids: CASSLGQGQETQYF. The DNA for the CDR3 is TGTGCCAGCAGCTTGGGACAGGGACAAGAGACCCAGTACTTC.